These T cell receptor beta chains were read from a single sample in a study of beta chain features in type 1 diabetes. Using immunoSEQ multiplex PCR, the repertoire was profiled, and TCRdb retains in-frame clones only, with some absent. The sample has over 350,000 clones; around 15% are singletons. What was sequenced was naive CD4+ T cells from blood. The receptors here all came from a woman aged 18-30 years in good health. Each CDR3 is given with its conserved first and last residue. The order of the fields is V gene, J gene, D gene, clone size, CDR3 DNA, CDR3 protein. D genes are given only for firm matches. Clone sizes are given selectively: once, few, many, or a class where the clone is expanded.

>TRBV19|TRBJ2-3|NA|NA
TGTGCCAGTAGTATGATTGGGGCCACAGATACGCAGTATTTT
CASSMIGATDTQYF
>TRBV6-6|TRBJ2-1|TRBD2|few
TGTGCCAGCAGCCCGACTGGGACTAGCGGGAGGTATGAGCAGTTCTTC
CASSPTGTSGRYEQFF
>TRBV2|TRBJ2-2|NA|few
TGTGCCAGCAGTGAGAGGGGGACCGGGACCGGGGAGCTGTTTTTT
CASSERGTGTGELFF
>TRBV15|TRBJ2-2|NA|few
TGTGCCACCAGCAGACCTACCAACACCGGGGAGCTGTTTTTT
CATSRPTNTGELFF
>TRBV7-9|TRBJ1-1|NA|NA
TGTGCCAGCAGCGTCCAGGGGCGGAACACTGAAGCTTTCTTT
CASSVQGRNTEAFF
>TRBV5-1|TRBJ1-1|NA|NA
TGCGCCAGCAGCCTAGAGACAGGTTTGACTGAAGCTTTCTTT
CASSLETGLTEAFF
>TRBV7-9|TRBJ2-7|NA|NA
TGTGCCAGCAGCTTAGGAGCAGGGGCGTACGAGCAGTACTTC
CASSLGAGAYEQYF
>TRBV7-9|TRBJ2-7|NA|few
TGTGCCAGCACCCCAGACCTCCCCCTTCAGGGAAGGCCCGTCCGGCAGTACTTC
CASTPDLPLQGRPVRQYF
>TRBV2|TRBJ2-1|TRBD2|NA
TGTGCCAGCAGGACCGGGACTAGCGGGAAATCCAGGTTTTACAATGAGCAGTTCTTC
CASRTGTSGKSRFYNEQFF
>TRBV7-8|TRBJ2-7|NA|few
TGTGCCAGCAGCTCCCTGGGGGGGGCCCCGTACGAGCAGTACTTC
CASSSLGGAPYEQYF
>TRBV6-5|TRBJ1-5|NA|few
TGTGCCAGCAGTTACGGGGGAGGGGGCAATCAGCCCCAGCATTTT
CASSYGGGGNQPQHF
>TRBV7-2|TRBJ2-2|NA|NA
TGTGCCAGCAGCTTAGCCCTAGGTGGCACCGGGGAGCTGTTTTTT
CASSLALGGTGELFF
>TRBV29-1|TRBJ2-7|TRBD2|NA
TGCAGCGTTGATCTAGCGGGCGGCTACGAGCAGTACTTC
CSVDLAGGYEQYF
>TRBV2|TRBJ1-5|TRBD1|few
TGTGCCAGCAGTGATGACAGGGCAAATCAGCCCCAGCATTTT
CASSDDRANQPQHF
>TRBV2|TRBJ1-5|TRBD1|few
TGTGCCAGCAATGGACAGGGGAGGCAGCCCCAGCATTTT
CASNGQGRQPQHF
>TRBV5-4|TRBJ2-1|NA|few
TGTGCCAGCAGCTTGGTGAGGGCCAGTGGGAATGAGCAGTTCTTC
CASSLVRASGNEQFF
>TRBV29-1|TRBJ2-1|TRBD2|NA
TGCAGCGTTGCCGGGAGGGCCAACAATGAGCAGTTCTTC
CSVAGRANNEQFF
>TRBV30|TRBJ1-1|TRBD1|few
TGTGCCTGGAGCAGCTTGACAGGGCTTGGTGCTGAAGCTTTCTTT
CAWSSLTGLGAEAFF
>TRBV4-2|TRBJ2-5|NA|few
TGTGCCAGCAGCCAAGATCAACAGATGAAAGAGACCCAGTACTTC
CASSQDQQMKETQYF
>TRBV30|TRBJ1-5|NA|few
TGTGCCTGCACAGGAGGGGGGGGAGACCATCAGCCCCAGCATTTT
CACTGGGGDHQPQHF
>TRBV30|TRBJ2-7|TRBD1|NA
TGTGCCTGGCGCCGTCTGACAGGGGTAACCTACGAGCAGTACTTC
CAWRRLTGVTYEQYF
>TRBV7-3|TRBJ2-5|NA|NA
TGTGCCAGCAGCTTCTTCGGGAAGGAGGAGACCCAGTACTTC
CASSFFGKEETQYF
>TRBV9|TRBJ2-2|NA|few
TGTGCCAGCAGCACCCGAACAACCGGGGAGCTGTTTTTT
CASSTRTTGELFF
>TRBV30|TRBJ2-3|TRBD2|NA
TGTGCCTGGAGTGTCCCCCTAGCGGGAGTGGTAGATACGCAGTATTTT
CAWSVPLAGVVDTQYF
>TRBV7-3|TRBJ2-1|NA|few
TGTGCCAGCACCCAAAACCCCCGGGTGCAGTTCTTC
CASTQNPRVQFF
>TRBV9|TRBJ2-5|NA|few
TGTGCCAGCAGCGTAGGGTTAAGGGGTCAAGAGACCCAGTACTTC
CASSVGLRGQETQYF
>TRBV30|TRBJ2-1|TRBD2|few
TGTGCCTGGACCATCCGGGGGGGGCAGTTCTTC
CAWTIRGGQFF
>TRBV6-4|TRBJ1-1|TRBD1|NA
TGTGCCAGCAGGGCCCGACAGGGTGAAGCTTTCTTT
CASRARQGEAFF
>TRBV30|TRBJ2-1|NA|few
TGTGCCTGGAGTACTCTCTCCGAGCAGTTCTTC
CAWSTLSEQFF
>TRBV7-2|TRBJ2-1|TRBD1|NA
TGTGCCAGCAGCCTCTGGACAGGGCCCAATGAGCAGTTCTTC
CASSLWTGPNEQFF
>TRBV19|TRBJ2-1|TRBD1|NA
TGTGCCAGTACCCCAGGGACAGCCCAATACAATGAGCAGTTCTTC
CASTPGTAQYNEQFF
>TRBV7-8|TRBJ1-4|NA|few
TGTGCCAGCAGCCAGGGGAGGGTTGCAACTAATGAAAAACTGTTTTTT
CASSQGRVATNEKLFF
>TRBV5-1|TRBJ1-2|TRBD1|NA
TGCGCCAGCAGCGACCCAGGGGGCCTCGATGGCTACACCTTC
CASSDPGGLDGYTF
>TRBV15|TRBJ2-1|TRBD2|few
TGTGCCACCAGCAGAGTATCCGGGACTAGCGACAATGAGCAGTTCTTC
CATSRVSGTSDNEQFF
>TRBV7-9|TRBJ2-5|NA|few
TGTGCCAGCAGCCTGACAGTGGGAGAGACCCAGTACTTC
CASSLTVGETQYF
>TRBV7-9|TRBJ1-1|NA|NA
TGTGCCAGCAGCTTAGTAAGGGGAGCTTTCTTT
CASSLVRGAFF
>TRBV28|TRBJ1-2|NA|NA
TGTGCCAGCAGTTTGGGCAGCAGATATGGCTACACCTTC
CASSLGSRYGYTF
>TRBV6-1|TRBJ2-1|NA|few
TGTGCCAGCAGCGAGCCGGCACGGGATGAGCAGTTCTTC
CASSEPARDEQFF
>TRBV15|TRBJ2-1|TRBD2|few
TGTGCCACCAGCGGCCGGACTAGCGGGGTTTACAATGAGCAGTTCTTC
CATSGRTSGVYNEQFF
>TRBV19|TRBJ1-5|TRBD1|few
TGTGCCAGTAGTAGGGGACAGGGGGCTCAGGGGCCCCAGCATTTT
CASSRGQGAQGPQHF
>TRBV29-1|TRBJ2-2|TRBD2|NA
TGCAGCGTTCCCAAACTAGCGGGATTTCACACCGGGGAGCTGTTTTTT
CSVPKLAGFHTGELFF
>TRBV30|TRBJ2-7|TRBD1|few
TGTGCCTGGAGGCCCTCAGGACAGGGGTTTCGGGAGCAGTACTTC
CAWRPSGQGFREQYF